The sample holds many counts of the clone carrying this T cell receptor beta chain. The data were taken from a study of T cells in Graves' hyperthyroidism and ophthalmopathy. CDR3 size: 15 residues. Germline loops: CDR1 SEHNR, CDR2 FQNEAQ (reference sequence). Trimming cost V 5 bases and J 7 bases; bases outside gene matches: 9. Amplification targeted TCR beta CDR3 regions from RNA transcripts. First-round RT-PCR targeting the TCR CDR3 was performed with the HTBI primer set. TCRdb re-called the multiplex PCR reads with MiXCR, one entry per CDR3 protein. The table records 250,000 to 300,000 distinct CDR3 sequences, 13% of them present only once.

The sequencing sample was made of blood. The sequence was obtained from a woman in her thirties with Graves' hyperthyroidism that later progressed to Graves' ophthalmopathy. This sequence joins TRBV7-9 and TRBJ2-7, with TRBD2 matching 12 bases. CDR3 protein: CASSPWGLAGQEQYF. In DNA form, the CDR3 reads TGTGCCAGCAGCCCCTGGGGACTAGCGGGCCAAGAGCAGTACTTC.